A selection of T cell receptor beta chains follows, all from one sample in a study of immune characterization of retroperitoneal liposarcoma. TCRdb reprocessed the PCR reads with MiXCR, giving one entry per CDR3 protein. The sample has more than 1,500 distinct CDR3 sequences, 45% to 55% seen once; the top ten hold roughly a third. The specimen sequenced was tumor tissue. The receptors stem from a female donor with retroperitoneal liposarcoma. CDR3s include the opening cysteine and the closing phenylalanine or tryptophan. The D gene is left open where the match is weak. The size field is filled for only some rows; it gives once, few, many or a size class.

>19|NA|NA|TRBJ2-1|TRBV6-1
TGTGCCAGCAGCATAATCTCTACCTCCGGGACAACGGGGAGCAATGAGCAGTTCTTC
CASSIISTSGTTGSNEQFF
>14|NA|large|TRBJ2-5|TRBV6-6
TGTGCCAGCAGTTACGGCCTAGGACAAGAGACCCAGTACTTC
CASSYGLGQETQYF
>15|TRBD2|NA|TRBJ2-3|TRBV6-6
TGTGCCAGCAGTTACGGGACTAGTGAACTAGATACGCAGTATTTT
CASSYGTSELDTQYF
>13|NA|few|TRBJ2-1|TRBV7-2
TGTGCCAGCAGCTTGGACAACTACAATGAGCAGTTCTTC
CASSLDNYNEQFF
>17|NA|few|TRBJ2-7|TRBV11-3
TGTGCCAGCAGCTTAGATCTTGTGGCCGACCCGCAGGACGAGCAGTACTTC
CASSLDLVADPQDEQYF
>14|NA|NA|TRBJ2-1|TRBV7-9
TGTGCCAGCAGCTTACTCCAGGCAGACAATGAGCAGTTCTTC
CASSLLQADNEQFF
>14|TRBD1|few|TRBJ2-7|TRBV6-1
TGTGCCAGCAGTGAAGGACAGGGGGCATACGAGCAGTACTTC
CASSEGQGAYEQYF
>14|TRBD2|NA|TRBJ2-7|TRBV7-2
TGTGCCAGCAGCTTAACTAGCGGGAGTGCCGAGCAGTACTTC
CASSLTSGSAEQYF
>14|TRBD2|medium-sized|TRBJ2-1|TRBV6-1
TGTGCCAGCAGCCCACCGGGACTAGCGAATGAGCAGTTCTTC
CASSPPGLANEQFF
>15|NA|NA|TRBJ2-1|TRBV6-1
TGTGCCATCCTCGGGGGGCGGGAGTACAACAATGAGCAGTTCTTC
CAILGGREYNNEQFF
>15|NA|NA|TRBJ2-1|TRBV6-1
TGTGCCAGCGACGATAGCGGAGAACCCGAAGAGACCCAGTTCTTC
CASDDSGEPEETQFF
>15|TRBD2|NA|TRBJ2-7|TRBV6-5
TGTGCCAGCAGGGTTACTAGCGGGAGTGGGTACGAGCAGTACTTC
CASRVTSGSGYEQYF
>17|TRBD2|NA|TRBJ2-1|TRBV12-3/TRBV12-4
TGTGCCAGCAGGACTAGCGGGATTTTAATTTCGGGCGAGACCCAGTTCTTC
CASRTSGILISGETQFF
>16|TRBD2|few|TRBJ2-2|TRBV6-1
TGTGCCAGCAAGCCTTATGGGGCTAGCGGGAGACGGGAGCTGTTTTTT
CASKPYGASGRRELFF
>16|TRBD1|NA|TRBJ2-7|TRBV6-6
TGTGCCAGCAGTACTCGAGCGGGACAGGGTGTCTACGAGCAGTACTTC
CASSTRAGQGVYEQYF
>15|TRBD1|few|TRBJ2-1|TRBV6-1
TGTGCCAGCAGTGAAGCCGAACAGGGGAACAATGAGCAGTTCTTC
CASSEAEQGNNEQFF
>17|TRBD2|NA|TRBJ2-1|TRBV27
TGTGCCAGCACCCAAACTGGACTAGCGGGGAAAAGTTACGAGCAGTTCTTC
CASTQTGLAGKSYEQFF
>16|TRBD1|NA|TRBJ2-5|TRBV7-4
TGTGCCAGCAGCTTAGCCGGGACAGGGCGCCAAGAGACCCAGTACTTC
CASSLAGTGRQETQYF
>14|TRBD2|NA|TRBJ2-1|TRBV27
TGTGCCAGCAGTCCCGCTCGGACTAGCGGGACTCTGTTCTTC
CASSPARTSGTLFF
>13|TRBD2|NA|TRBJ2-5|TRBV6-1
TGTGCCAGCAGTGAACGCCTAGCGGGATTTCTGTACTTC
CASSERLAGFLYF
>10|NA|NA|TRBJ2-3|TRBV12-3/TRBV12-4
TGTGCCAGCGGAGTAGATACGCAGTATTTT
CASGVDTQYF
>15|TRBD2|NA|TRBJ2-1|TRBV11-3
TGTGCCAGCAGCCCTATAGCGGGATCTTACAATGAGCAGTTCTTC
CASSPIAGSYNEQFF
>14|TRBD2|NA|TRBJ2-1|TRBV12-3/TRBV12-4
TGTGCCAGCAGTTTACTAGCGGGAGACAATGAGCAGTTCTTC
CASSLLAGDNEQFF
>12|NA|NA|TRBJ1-1|TRBV6-6
TGTGCCAGCAGTTCCGGCTGGGCTGAAGCTTTCTTT
CASSSGWAEAFF
>13|NA|large|TRBJ2-7|TRBV6-1
TGTGCCAGCAGTGAAGGTGGCAGGTACGAGCAGTACTTC
CASSEGGRYEQYF
>15|TRBD2|NA|TRBJ2-1|TRBV10-1
TGCGCCAGCAGCCCTGCGGGAGGACGGTGGGATGAGCAGTTCTTC
CASSPAGGRWDEQFF
>14|NA|medium-sized|TRBJ2-1|TRBV6-1
TGTGCCAGCAGTCCCTCGTCAACCTACAATGAGCAGTTCTTC
CASSPSSTYNEQFF
>15|TRBD2|NA|TRBJ2-1|TRBV7-2
TGTGCCAGCAGCCGGACTAGCGGCGCCTACAATGAGCAGTTCTTC
CASSRTSGAYNEQFF
>14|NA|NA|TRBJ2-1|TRBV6-5
TGTGCCAGCAACCCAGCAGAACCCTACAATGAGCAGTTCTTC
CASNPAEPYNEQFF
>14|NA|NA|TRBJ2-5|TRBV7-6
TGTGCCAGCAGCTCAGGACTGGCCGGAGAGACCCAGTACTTC
CASSSGLAGETQYF
>16|NA|NA|TRBJ2-7|TRBV6-5
TGTGCCAGCAGTTACTCTGCCGGCCCACCCTCCTACGAGCAGTACTTC
CASSYSAGPPSYEQYF
>12|NA|NA|TRBJ2-1|TRBV6-1
TGTGCCAGCAGTGAATTGGTGAGCGAGCAGTTCTTC
CASSELVSEQFF
>17|TRBD2|large|TRBJ2-7|TRBV6-1
TGTGCCAGCAGTTCGCTAGCGGGGGGGCCAGCCGACAATGAGCAGTACTTC
CASSSLAGGPADNEQYF
>15|NA|large|TRBJ2-7|TRBV7-2
TGTGCCAGCAGCCCTTTGTATGGGGCCTACAATGAGCAGTACTTC
CASSPLYGAYNEQYF
>18|NA|NA|TRBJ2-6|TRBV10-2
TGCGCCAGCACTAAAGGCCCAGGGTTTCCCTCTGGGGCCAACGTCCTGACTTTC
CASTKGPGFPSGANVLTF